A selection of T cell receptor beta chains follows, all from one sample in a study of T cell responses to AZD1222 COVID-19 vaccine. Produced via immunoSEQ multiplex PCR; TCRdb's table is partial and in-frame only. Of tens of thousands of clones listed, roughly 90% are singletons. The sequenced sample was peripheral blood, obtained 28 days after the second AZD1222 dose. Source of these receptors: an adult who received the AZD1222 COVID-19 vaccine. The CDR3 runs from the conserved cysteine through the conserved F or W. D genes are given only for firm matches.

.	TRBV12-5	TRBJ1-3	CASGLVYISQLTNSGNTIYF	TGTGCTAGTGGTTTGGTGTACATCTCCCAGTTGACCAACTCTGGAAACACCATATATTTT
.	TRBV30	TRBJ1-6	CAWSVGGAGSPLHF	TGTGCCTGGAGTGTGGGGGGGGCTGGTTCACCCCTCCACTTT
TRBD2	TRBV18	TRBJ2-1	CASSPGLAGVNEQFF	TGTGCCAGCTCACCTGGACTAGCGGGAGTCAATGAGCAGTTCTTC
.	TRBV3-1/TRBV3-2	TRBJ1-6	CASSQDLGLYSSPLHF	TGTGCCAGCAGCCAAGATTTAGGCCTATACAGTTCACCCCTCCACTTT
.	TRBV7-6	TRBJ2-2	CASSLAWAGSSNTGELFF	TGTGCCAGCAGCTTAGCATGGGCAGGGAGCTCGAACACCGGGGAGCTGTTTTTT
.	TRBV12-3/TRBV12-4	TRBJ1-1	CASSLRPEGWAFF	TGTGCCAGCAGTTTACGGCCCGAGGGGTGGGCTTTCTTT
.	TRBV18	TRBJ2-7	CASSPQRPRQVETYEQYF	TGTGCCAGCTCACCACAGCGTCCCCGGCAAGTCGAAACCTACGAGCAGTACTTC
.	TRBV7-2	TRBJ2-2	CASSLVPQVTGELFF	TGTGCCAGCAGCTTAGTTCCGCAGGTTACCGGGGAGCTGTTTTTT
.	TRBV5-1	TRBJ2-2	CASSLGSNTGELFF	TGCGCCAGCAGCTTGGGATCGAACACCGGGGAGCTGTTTTTT
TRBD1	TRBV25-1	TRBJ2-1	CASSDNTGGNEQFF	TGTGCCAGCAGTGATAACACAGGGGGCAATGAGCAGTTCTTC
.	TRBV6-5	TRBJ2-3	CASSRDLTDTQYF	TGTGCCAGCAGCCGGGATCTCACAGATACGCAGTATTTT